The rows below give T cell receptor beta chains drawn from one sample of a study of blood T cell repertoires in COVID-19. The method was immunoSEQ multiplex PCR; TCRdb's version includes in-frame clones alone and lacks a portion of them. The sample records about 170,000 clones, around 90% being singletons. Material: peripheral blood. These receptors came from a man aged 55 to 70 with COVID-19, enrolled during active disease. Each CDR3 is given with its conserved first and last residue. The order of the fields is CDR3 protein, CDR3 DNA, V gene, clone size, J gene, D gene. A D gene is named only where the DNA matches it firmly. A row's size may be missing; if present it is once, few, many or a size class.

CASGSGLAGPSEQFF,TGTGCTAGTGGCTCGGGACTAGCGGGGCCAAGTGAGCAGTTCTTC,TRBV12-5,.,TRBJ2-1,TRBD2
CASSYNRDIGYTF,TGTGCCAGCAGCTACAACAGGGATATAGGCTACACCTTC,TRBV7-2,.,TRBJ1-2,.
CASRRGGITGELFF,TGTGCCAGCCGGAGAGGGGGCATCACCGGGGAGCTGTTTTTT,TRBV7-9,.,TRBJ2-2,TRBD1
CASSPEREQYF,TGTGCCAGCTCACCCGAGCGGGAGCAGTACTTC,TRBV18,.,TRBJ2-7,.
CASSLGAGPGSQYF,TGTGCCAGCAGCTTAGGGGCGGGGCCTGGGTCCCAGTACTTC,TRBV7-2,.,TRBJ2-5,.
CASGFRESGPLHF,TGTGCTAGTGGTTTTCGGGAATCAGGACCCCTCCACTTT,TRBV12-5,once,TRBJ1-6,.
CASSFRDSYEQYF,TGCGCCAGCAGCTTCCGGGACAGTTACGAGCAGTACTTC,TRBV5-1,.,TRBJ2-7,TRBD1
CASSKVSLAGGPGDTQYF,TGTGCCAGCAGCAAAGTAAGTCTCGCGGGAGGGCCTGGAGATACGCAGTATTTT,TRBV21-1,.,TRBJ2-3,.
CASSLPTQGLNIQYF,TGTGCCAGCAGCTTACCAACACAGGGGTTGAACATTCAGTACTTC,TRBV11-3,once,TRBJ2-4,TRBD1
CASSGQGLATNEKLFF,TGTGCCAGCAGTGGACAGGGCCTTGCAACTAATGAAAAACTGTTTTTT,TRBV28,.,TRBJ1-4,TRBD1
CASSVQGIWDYEQYF,TGCGCCAGCAGCGTACAGGGAATTTGGGACTACGAGCAGTACTTC,TRBV5-1,.,TRBJ2-7,.
CASSLIPRVVPQHF,TGTGCCAGCAGTTTGATCCCCAGGGTAGTGCCCCAGCATTTT,TRBV28,.,TRBJ1-5,.
CASTRLGTGGFAQPQHF,TGTGCCAGCACCCGACTCGGGACAGGGGGATTTGCTCAGCCCCAGCATTTT,TRBV28,.,TRBJ1-5,TRBD1
CASSLGQDGYTF,TGTGCCAGCAGCCTGGGACAGGATGGCTACACCTTC,TRBV4-2,.,TRBJ1-2,TRBD1
CASSPQQQGIEAFF,TGTGCCAGCTCACCACAACAACAGGGTATTGAAGCTTTCTTT,TRBV18,.,TRBJ1-1,.
CAWSDGPLGGTQYF,TGTGCCTGGAGTGATGGACCTCTGGGGGGTACGCAGTATTTT,TRBV30,few,TRBJ2-3,.
CASSRTSGGYEQYF,TGTGCCAGCAGCCGGACTAGCGGGGGCTACGAGCAGTACTTC,TRBV11-3,.,TRBJ2-7,TRBD2
CASSRPDDRGGYTF,TGTGCCAGCAGCCGCCCCGACGACAGGGGAGGCTACACCTTC,TRBV5-4,.,TRBJ1-2,TRBD1
CASSLGAGGYEKLFF,TGCGCCAGCAGCTTAGGTGCAGGGGGATATGAAAAACTGTTTTTT,TRBV5-1,.,TRBJ1-4,TRBD1
CASNAVTGVYYEQYF,TGTGCCAGCAACGCCGTGACAGGAGTTTACTACGAGCAGTACTTC,TRBV28,.,TRBJ2-7,.
CASSSRTGGTDTQYF,TGTGCCAGCAGCTCACGGACAGGGGGCACAGATACGCAGTATTTT,TRBV7-2,.,TRBJ2-3,TRBD1
CASSQGAKNIQYF,TGTGCCAGCAGCCAGGGGGCTAAAAACATTCAGTACTTC,TRBV3-1/TRBV3-2,.,TRBJ2-4,.
CASKGANQETQYF,TGTGCCAGTAAAGGGGCAAACCAAGAGACCCAGTACTTC,TRBV19,.,TRBJ2-5,.
CASSPGQGYEKLFF,TGCGCCAGCAGCCCGGGACAGGGATATGAAAAACTGTTTTTT,TRBV5-1,.,TRBJ1-4,TRBD1
CASSIQGIGNTEAFF,TGTGCCAGTAGTATCCAGGGGATCGGGAACACTGAAGCTTTCTTT,TRBV19,.,TRBJ1-1,.
CASSLALVSGGTGELFF,TGCGCCAGCAGCTTGGCCCTTGTTAGCGGGGGTACCGGGGAGCTGTTTTTT,TRBV5-1,.,TRBJ2-2,TRBD2
CASSYGTANTEAFF,TGCGCCAGCAGCTATGGGACAGCGAACACTGAAGCTTTCTTT,TRBV5-1,.,TRBJ1-1,TRBD1